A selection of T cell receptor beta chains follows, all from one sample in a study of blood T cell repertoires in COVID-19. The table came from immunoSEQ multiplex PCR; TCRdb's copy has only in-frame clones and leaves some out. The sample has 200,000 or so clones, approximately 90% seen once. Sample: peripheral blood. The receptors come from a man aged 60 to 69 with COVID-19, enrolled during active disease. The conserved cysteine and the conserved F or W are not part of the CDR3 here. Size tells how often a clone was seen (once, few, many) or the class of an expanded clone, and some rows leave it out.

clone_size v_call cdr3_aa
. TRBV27 ASSFQGVNQPQH
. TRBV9 ASSPMTSGSTDTQY
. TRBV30 AWKTGGLHQPQH
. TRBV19 ASSIGRGNQPQH
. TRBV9 ASKTGSLNSPLH
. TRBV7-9 ASSPGHFYEQY
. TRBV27 ASRQLAGGPTYNEQF
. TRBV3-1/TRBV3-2 ASSTTGANSPLH
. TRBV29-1 SVGSGDSYEQY
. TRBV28 ASTGQGAEITEAF
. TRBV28 ASSTPTGQGSYGYT
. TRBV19 ASSRTGRTDTQY
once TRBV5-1 ASSLGSSGAGNTIY
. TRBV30 AWSADSSGNTIY